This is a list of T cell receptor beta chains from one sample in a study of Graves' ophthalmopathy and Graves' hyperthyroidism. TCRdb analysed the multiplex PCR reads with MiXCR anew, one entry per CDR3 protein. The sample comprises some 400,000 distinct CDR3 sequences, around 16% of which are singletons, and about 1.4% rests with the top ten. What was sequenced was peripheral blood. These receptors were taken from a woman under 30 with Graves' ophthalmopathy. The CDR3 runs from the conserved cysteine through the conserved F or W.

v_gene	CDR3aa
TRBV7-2	CASSFGGRLDYGYTF
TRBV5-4	CASSSSTGRVTDTQYF
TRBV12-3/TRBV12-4	CASSRQGPWETQYF
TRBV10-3	CAITPEGRVNEQYF
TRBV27	CASSATGDFGNQPQHF
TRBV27	CASSPGLAETQYF
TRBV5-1	CASSLEVGQRRQETQYF
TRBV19	CAISQGRGPQHF
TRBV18	CASSPPGQETQYF
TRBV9	CASSTERKGTAPLHF
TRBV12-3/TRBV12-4	CASSIGGMIGANVLTF
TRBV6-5	CASSASNRGYNSPLHF
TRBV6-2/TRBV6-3	CASSHGTENQPQHF
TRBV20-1	CSASHPQAEAFF
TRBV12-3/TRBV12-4	CASSPRGSRGWTLAKNIQYF
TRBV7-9	CASSSGQGLGSPLHF
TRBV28	CASSGGGLGEQYF
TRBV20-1	CSAPLRSGQYF
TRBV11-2	CASSPTQGAQYF
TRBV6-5	CASSYSNRLFYGYTF
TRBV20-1	CSALGGVETQYF
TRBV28	CASSPPPSRHRTGGYTF
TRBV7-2	CASSPGPSVYEQYF
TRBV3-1	CASSHRKGMGNTICF
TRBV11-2	CASSSHLPPGEQYF
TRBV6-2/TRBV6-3	CASSYSISGGQTYEQYF
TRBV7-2	CASSLALLGQGNIQYF
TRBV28	CASNPQTRGNQPQHF
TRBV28	CASRLGGQFQPQHF
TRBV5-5	CASSLEAGNSPLHF
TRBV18	CASSTLTGATGQETQYF